One sample yielded the 10 T cell receptor beta chains listed below, sequenced in a study of CD4 T cells in relation to SARS-CoV-2 and coronaviruses. Method: immunoSEQ multiplex PCR; TCRdb's copy keeps in-frame clones and lacks some. The data hold some 68,000 clones, with over 85% observed a single time. Unexposed donor CD4+ T cells date from about 2011-2018, before the COVID-19 pandemic. Material for sequencing was naive CD4+ T cells from PBMCs. Subset defined: naive CD4+ T cells isolated by negative enrichment. The receptors here all came from a human donor in good health.

The chain joins TRBV18 to TRBJ2-5; perhaps D is TRBD1 or TRBD2 (5 bases each). The CDR3 is 14 amino acids. The germline gives CDR1 KGHSH, CDR2 LQKENI. Trimming pared 5 bases from V and 4 bases from J, leaving 14 bases between. The DNA for the CDR3 is TGTGCCAGCTCATTCCTCCGGGACGGAGAGACCCAGTACTTC. Its translation is CASSFLRDGETQYF.

This rearrangement joins TRBV28 to TRBJ1-5; D is possibly TRBD1 (5 bases). This CDR3 spans 17 amino acids. Germline V lookup: CDR1 MDHEN, CDR2 SYDVKM. Deletions cut 3 bases from V and 0 bases from J, with 15 bases between. CDR3 DNA: TGTGCCAGCAGTTTGCAAACGACAGTGTATAGCAATCAGCCCCAGCATTTT. This sequence encodes CASSLQTTVYSNQPQHF.

The chain employs TRBV27 and TRBJ2-3, with TRBD1 identical over 10 bases. CDR1 is MNHEY, CDR2 SMNVEV, per germline (reference sequence). V lost 5 bases to trimming and J lost 5 bases; unmatched junction nucleotides: 7. The CDR3 spans 15 residues. Written as DNA, the CDR3 is TGTGCCAGCAGTCATAGACAGGGGGCAAGAGATACGCAGTATTTT. Encoded protein: CASSHRQGARDTQYF.

V and J are TRBV19 and TRBJ1-4; 7 bases are a match to TRBD1. The CDR3 extends over 16 amino acids. Germline trimming cut 6 bases from V and 5 bases from J; bases unmatched to any gene: 12. CDR1 is LNHDA and CDR2 is SQIVND in the germline V gene (reference sequence). For the CDR3, the DNA is TGTGCCAGTAGCCGAACAGGGGCGCCTATGAATGAAAAACTGTTTTTT. It is translated as CASSRTGAPMNEKLFF.

The V and J genes are TRBV11-3 and TRBJ2-7, with 16 bases matching TRBD2. The V segment lost 5 bases and the J segment 1 base; nucleotides outside the gene matches: 5. Per the germline V gene, CDR1 is SGHNT and CDR2 is YENEEA. The CDR3 consists of 17 residues. This CDR3 is CASSPGTSGRGSYEQYF. The CDR3 DNA sequence: TGTGCCAGCAGCCCCGGGACTAGCGGGAGGGGGTCCTACGAGCAGTACTTC. The variable domain in full, completed from reference TRBV11-3 and TRBJ2-7, reads EAGVVQSPRYKIIEKKQPVAFWCNPISGHNTLYWYLQNLGQGPELLIRYENEEAVDDSQLPKDRFSAERLKGVDSTLKIQPAELGDSAVYLCASSPGTSGRGSYEQYFGPGTRLTVT.

This rearrangement joins TRBV28 to TRBJ2-7; 7 nucleotides line up with TRBD1. This CDR3 region has 13 residues. CDR1 and CDR2 (germline): MDHEN, SYDVKM. V shed 6 bases and J 2 bases; nucleotides not matched to a gene: 4. CDR3 loop: CASSPTGAYEQYF. CDR3 coding DNA: TGTGCCAGCAGCCCTACAGGGGCCTACGAGCAGTACTTC.

The count of this clone is one. V and J are TRBV28 and TRBJ1-4; possibly TRBD1 for D (5 bases). Looked up from germline, CDR1 is MDHEN and CDR2 is SYDVKM. V was trimmed by 5 bases and J by 7 bases, leaving 17 bases between them. The CDR3 is 15 residues long. The chain's CDR3 is CASSPGGGMGEKLFF. CDR3 nucleotide sequence: TGTGCCAGCAGTCCTGGGGGGGGTATGGGTGAAAAACTGTTTTTT.

V and J are TRBV10-2 and TRBJ1-4; 7 nucleotides line up with TRBD1. Germline assignment: CDR1 WSHSY and CDR2 SAAADI. This CDR3 is 17 amino acids long. J was trimmed by 0 bases and V by 2 bases; bases with no gene match: 6. The CDR3 DNA follows: TGCGCCAGCAGTGAGAAGGCAGGGGGGTCAACTAATGAAAAACTGTTTTTT. Translated, it gives CASSEKAGGSTNEKLFF.

This chain uses TRBV6-6 with TRBJ2-3, with a weak D call TRBD2 (6 bases). Trimming shortened V by 4 bases and J by 2 bases, and 13 bases separated the two germline ends. The CDR3 contains 15 residues. Germline CDR1 is MNHNY and CDR2 is SVGAGI (reference sequence). The CDR3 sequence is CASSFRDSITDTQYF. Here the CDR3 DNA reads TGTGCCAGCAGTTTCCGGGACTCCATCACAGATACGCAGTATTTT.

Here the CDR3 DNA reads TGTGCCAGCAGCCCCAGCTCCTACGAGCAGTACTTC. Protein product: CASSPSSYEQYF. This chain uses TRBV6-5 with TRBJ2-7; no clear D. The V gene lost 6 bases and the J gene lost 0 bases, with 6 bases spanning the gap. The CDR3 runs 12 residues. CDR1 MNHEY and CDR2 SVGAGI come from the germline V gene.